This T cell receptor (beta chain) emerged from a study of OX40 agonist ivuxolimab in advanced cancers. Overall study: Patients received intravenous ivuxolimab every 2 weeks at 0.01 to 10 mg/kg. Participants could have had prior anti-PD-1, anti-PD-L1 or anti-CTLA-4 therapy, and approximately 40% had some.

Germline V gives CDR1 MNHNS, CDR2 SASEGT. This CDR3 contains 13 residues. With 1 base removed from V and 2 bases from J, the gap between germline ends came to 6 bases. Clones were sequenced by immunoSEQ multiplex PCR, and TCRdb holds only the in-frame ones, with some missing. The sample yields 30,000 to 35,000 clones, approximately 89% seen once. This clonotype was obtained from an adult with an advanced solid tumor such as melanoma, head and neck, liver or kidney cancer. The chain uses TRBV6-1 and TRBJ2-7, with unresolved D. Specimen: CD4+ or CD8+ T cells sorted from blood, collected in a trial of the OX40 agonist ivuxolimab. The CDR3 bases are TGTGCCAGCAGTGAAGATCCCACCTACGAGCAGTACTTC. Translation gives CASSEDPTYEQYF.